The source of this T cell receptor (beta chain) is a study of human T cells and chemical hapten exposure (dated by TCRdb to the early 2020s). Background on the whole study: For sensitization, 2% DPC in acetone was applied to a roughly 2 cm by roughly 2 cm area of upper inner arm skin. Patients additionally received weekly therapeutic DPC doses to the scalp throughout the roughly 25-week study period. Patch testing was performed on the upper back with Finn chambers containing 0.01% DPC, and the patch tests were scored after 6 days according to International Contact Dermatitis Research Group standards. The patient cohort, mostly female, included alopecia areata with under or over 50% scalp involvement, alopecia totalis and alopecia universalis. Libraries were combined into a pool for sequencing, and differences in TCR yield between samples came mainly from small differences in library volumes within the pool. This study followed changes in the peripheral blood TCR repertoire in vivo during primary and secondary sensitization of alopecia patients to the hapten diphenylcyclopropenone (DPC). Patient blood was sampled pre-sensitization (week 0) and at 2, 6 and about 24 weeks after DPC sensitization. About 29 alopecia patients gave blood for TCR sequencing at one to four time points (pre-sensitization, 2, 6 and 24 weeks).

Here is what the overall study found, with its caveats: The number of PT1 expanded TCRs positively correlated with patch test score, significant at thresholds 8, 16 and 32 but not 4. Compared with pre-sensitization or healthy control sets, expanded TCRs formed significantly more large CDR3 similarity clusters, which is consistent with antigen-driven responses. After repeated subsampling, changes were observed in the strength of the expansion versus patch-test correlation and in the threshold at which the correlation became significant. No change with DPC sensitization was found in the number of TCRs above 1 in 1000 frequency, and no evidence of global repertoire structure alterations was found. All patients had alopecia, a presumed autoimmune disease, so their immune response might differ from that of healthy individuals.

From its cysteine to its phenylalanine, the CDR3 spans 12 amino acids. Of all the DNA, just the CDR3 is kept, 36 bases in frame from base 1. The germline V gene specifies SQVTM as CDR1 and ANQGSEA as CDR2. The junction carries 12 bases between V and J, which are trimmed by 7 bases and 4 bases respectively. Receptors were amplified or captured by RACE. Instrument used: NextSeq 500. Library preparation attached unique molecular identifiers to individual cDNA molecules for quantitative, reproducible TCR counting. For every blood RNA sample, sequencing covered both the TCR alpha and TCR beta chains. Turning to the authors' computational methods: The median number of TCRs per sample was 95,638, ranging from about 23,224 to 690,600. The Decombinator software suite was used to annotate V, J and CDR3 in the TCR reads. Every sample was subsampled to the same number of TCRs (28,000) for the PS versus PT1 abundance plots. Expanded TCRs were defined as absent before sensitization and observed at least eight times at the 2-week time point. Starting from the raw public reads, TCRdb applied fastp trimming at Q25, assembled clones with MiXCR and retained in-frame beta chains. Identical CDR3 protein sequences are pooled into one entry, listed with their most common genes and DNA. These V and J calls originate from TCRdb's pipeline instead of the authors' own analysis. The sample table contains approximately 90,000 distinct CDR3 sequences; only one count was recorded for more than 9% of them. The ten top clones hold 2% to 2.5% of the sample.

The time point label here, explained by the study, means: patch test 1, 2 weeks after DPC sensitization. This sample's treatment or condition label indicates: therapeutic diphenylcyclopropenone sensitization with weekly scalp DPC. Blood at each patch-test visit was drawn before the patch test was applied. Patients were eligible if aged 18 to 70, diagnosed with alopecia and judged suitable for DPC therapy, and pregnant patients were excluded. Total RNA was isolated from unfractionated whole blood collected in Tempus Blood RNA tubes. This clonotype showed up just a few times. The antigen it recognizes is unknown. No much larger clone exists at a distance of one base, and base qualities are not known.

The sequence derives from a man aged 40-49 years with alopecia areata. Some clones in this sample may be carry-over from other donors' samples. This receptor chain uses TRBV29-1 and TRBJ2-3, with TRBD1 perhaps the D gene, on 5 matching bases. Specimen: whole blood, collected in connection with sensitization to the hapten diphenylcyclopropenone (DPC). CDR3 loop: CSGDSSADTQYF. The bases are TGCAGCGGAGACAGTAGTGCAGATACGCAGTATTTT.